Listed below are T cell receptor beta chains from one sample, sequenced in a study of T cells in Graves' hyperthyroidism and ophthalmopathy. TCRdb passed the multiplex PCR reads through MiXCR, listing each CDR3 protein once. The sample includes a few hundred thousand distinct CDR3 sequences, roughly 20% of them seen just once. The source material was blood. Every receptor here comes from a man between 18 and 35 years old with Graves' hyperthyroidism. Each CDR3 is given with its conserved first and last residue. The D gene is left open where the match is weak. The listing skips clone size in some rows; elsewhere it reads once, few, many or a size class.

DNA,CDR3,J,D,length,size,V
TGTGCCAGCGTCACACCCAGGGTTCGTGGGGCCAACGTCCTGACTTTC,CASVTPRVRGANVLTF,TRBJ2-6,-,16,many,TRBV11-3
TGTGCCAGCAGTTTCCAACCGGCGTATAATTCACCCCTCCACTTT,CASSFQPAYNSPLHF,TRBJ1-6,-,15,-,TRBV28
TGTGCCACCAGTGATTACAGGGGGCGAACTACCGGGGAGCTGTTTTTT,CATSDYRGRTTGELFF,TRBJ2-2,TRBD1,16,many,TRBV24-1
TGCAGTGCTACCCAGGGAAGTACTGAAGCTTTCTTT,CSATQGSTEAFF,TRBJ1-1,-,12,-,TRBV20-1
TGTGCCAGCATAAAAGGGGGCGTCGGGACTGAAGCTTTCTTT,CASIKGGVGTEAFF,TRBJ1-1,TRBD1,14,many,TRBV6-2/TRBV6-3
TGTGCCAGCTTTAAGGCGGGGGCCGGATCGTACCAAGAGACCCAGTACTTC,CASFKAGAGSYQETQYF,TRBJ2-5,-,17,many,TRBV6-2/TRBV6-3
TGTGCCAGCAGCCGAGACTGGGCGAACACTGAAGCTTTCTTT,CASSRDWANTEAFF,TRBJ1-1,-,14,-,TRBV28
TGTGCCATCGGACGGGGACGGGAGAATGGCTACACCTTC,CAIGRGRENGYTF,TRBJ1-2,-,13,many,TRBV10-3
TGTGCCAGCAGATCTCTGACAGGAGGAAGCTATGGCTACACCTTC,CASRSLTGGSYGYTF,TRBJ1-2,-,15,many,TRBV12-3/TRBV12-4
TGTGCCAGCAGTTTGAGCGGGGGGGCCGAGGAGACCCAGTACTTC,CASSLSGGAEETQYF,TRBJ2-5,TRBD2,15,many,TRBV12-3/TRBV12-4
TGTGCCAGCAGCACCGACAGGGGGCGGGAGACCCAGTACTTC,CASSTDRGRETQYF,TRBJ2-5,TRBD1,14,once,TRBV28
TGCAGTGCTAGAGATCCGACGGTTTATGGCTACACCTTC,CSARDPTVYGYTF,TRBJ1-2,-,13,many,TRBV20-1
TGTGCCAGCAGTCCAAGACTAGCGGGGGAGCAAACCTACGAGCAGTACTTC,CASSPRLAGEQTYEQYF,TRBJ2-7,TRBD2,17,many,TRBV2
TGTGCCAGCAGTGAAGAAGGGCTGTACGAGCAGTACTTC,CASSEEGLYEQYF,TRBJ2-7,-,13,few,TRBV6-1
TGCAGTGCTAAGGCGGGGGGACCAACCGGGGAGCTGTTGTTT,CSAKAGGPTGELLF,TRBJ2-2,TRBD2,14,-,TRBV20-1
TGCAGTGCTACCCCGGACAGAGGGGGCTACACCTTC,CSATPDRGGYTF,TRBJ1-2,-,12,many,TRBV20-1
TGTGCCAGCAGTTACCCTCGGCATAGCTACGAGCAGTACTTC,CASSYPRHSYEQYF,TRBJ2-7,-,14,-,TRBV6-5
TGTGCCAGCAGTCCCGACAGGTTCTACGAGCAGTACTTC,CASSPDRFYEQYF,TRBJ2-7,-,13,many,TRBV28
TGTGCCAGCAGGGCTAGCGGGGGGGTACAAGAGACCCAGTACTTC,CASRASGGVQETQYF,TRBJ2-5,TRBD2,15,many,TRBV28
TGTGCCAGCAGGGGGGGAGGCTGGAAAAGGAGCTACGAGCAGTACTTC,CASRGGGWKRSYEQYF,TRBJ2-7,-,16,-,TRBV2
TGTGCCAGCAGCTACGCGGGGACCGGGGAGCTGTTTTTT,CASSYAGTGELFF,TRBJ2-2,-,13,many,TRBV7-6
TGCAGTGCTACGGGCCCTGGAGGGGGGCAGCCCCAGCATTTT,CSATGPGGGQPQHF,TRBJ1-5,-,14,many,TRBV20-1
TGTGCCAGCTTCTCGACTGGGCATTATGGCTACACCTTC,CASFSTGHYGYTF,TRBJ1-2,-,13,once,TRBV6-2/TRBV6-3
TGTGCCAGCAGTCGAACAGGGTTCGAGACCCAGTACTTC,CASSRTGFETQYF,TRBJ2-5,-,13,many,TRBV12-3/TRBV12-4
TGTGCCAGCAGTGAAGTTGCTAGCGGGGCCTACGAGCAGTACTTC,CASSEVASGAYEQYF,TRBJ2-7,TRBD2,15,many,TRBV6-1
TGTGCCAGCAGTTTCCGCTTGGGAGGGATGAACACTGAAGCTTTCTTT,CASSFRLGGMNTEAFF,TRBJ1-1,-,16,-,TRBV6-5
TGTGCCAGCAGCTCCCCGAGTCCCGGGGAGCTGTTTTTT,CASSSPSPGELFF,TRBJ2-2,-,13,few,TRBV7-9
TGCAGTGCTAGAGGGACAGGGTGGAACACCGGGGAGCTGTTTTTT,CSARGTGWNTGELFF,TRBJ2-2,TRBD1,15,-,TRBV20-1
TGTGCCACCAGCAGAGAATGGAACTATGGCTACACCTTC,CATSREWNYGYTF,TRBJ1-2,-,13,many,TRBV15
TGTGCCAGCAGTGAAGCAGTCTCCTACGAGCAGTACTTC,CASSEAVSYEQYF,TRBJ2-7,-,13,many,TRBV6-1
TGTGCCACCAGTGTCAACACCGGGGAGCTGTTTTTT,CATSVNTGELFF,TRBJ2-2,-,12,-,TRBV24-1
TGTGCCAGCAGCCCTCGAAGGGCGGTTGACGGGGAGCTGTTTTTT,CASSPRRAVDGELFF,TRBJ2-2,-,15,many,TRBV9
TGTGCCAGCAGTTACTTTCTTGGGTCCTCTAACTATGGCTACACCTTC,CASSYFLGSSNYGYTF,TRBJ1-2,-,16,many,TRBV6-5
TGTGCCAGCAGTGATATCGGGACAGGGCTGCACACTGAAGCTTTCTTT,CASSDIGTGLHTEAFF,TRBJ1-1,TRBD1,16,many,TRBV2
TGTGCCAGCAGTTTAGGGGTTCAGGGACGAGAGACCCAGTACTTC,CASSLGVQGRETQYF,TRBJ2-5,-,15,-,TRBV12-3/TRBV12-4
TGTGCCAGCAGACGGGACAGCTATGGCTACACCTTC,CASRRDSYGYTF,TRBJ1-2,TRBD1,12,many,TRBV7-2
TGTGCCAGCAGGCCCGCGGGACAGGGGACCTACGAGCAGTACTTC,CASRPAGQGTYEQYF,TRBJ2-7,TRBD1,15,-,TRBV28
TGTGCCTGGACAGAGAACACCGGGGAGCTGTTTTTT,CAWTENTGELFF,TRBJ2-2,-,12,many,TRBV30
TGCGCCAGCAGCTTGTTTCCGGGACGCAGGAACACTGAAGCTTTCTTT,CASSLFPGRRNTEAFF,TRBJ1-1,-,16,-,TRBV5-1
TGTGCCAGTAAGGACGCTGGGGCCTACGAGCAGTACTTC,CASKDAGAYEQYF,TRBJ2-7,-,13,many,TRBV19
TGTGCCAGTACGGGCGGTATACCGATCACCGGGGAGCTGTTTTTT,CASTGGIPITGELFF,TRBJ2-2,-,15,few,TRBV19
TGTGCCAGCAGCCGCGAACAGGGCCAAAGGGTCGGGGAGCTGTTTTTT,CASSREQGQRVGELFF,TRBJ2-2,-,16,many,TRBV7-6
TGTGCCAGCAGTCGACAGGGGTTTCGGGCTTTCTTT,CASSRQGFRAFF,TRBJ1-1,TRBD1,12,many,TRBV28
TGTGCCAGTAGTGCCGGTCCTTCCTACGAGCAGTACTTC,CASSAGPSYEQYF,TRBJ2-7,-,13,few,TRBV19
TGTGCCATCAGTGAGACAATCCAGATCTACGAGCAGTACTTC,CAISETIQIYEQYF,TRBJ2-7,-,14,many,TRBV10-3
TGCGCCAGCAGCTCCACGTTCTCTAAATTTGGGGCCAACGTCCTGACTTTC,CASSSTFSKFGANVLTF,TRBJ2-6,-,17,once,TRBV5-1
TGTGCCAGCAGCTCCCGGACTAGCGGGGCACCCGGGGAGCTGTTTTTT,CASSSRTSGAPGELFF,TRBJ2-2,TRBD2,16,-,TRBV11-2
TGCACCAGCAGCTTAAACGCAGTCTCCTACGAGCAGTACTTC,CTSSLNAVSYEQYF,TRBJ2-7,-,14,few,TRBV5-1
TGTGCCAGCAGCTTGGGTAGCGGGAGAAAGTACTTC,CASSLGSGRKYF,TRBJ2-5,TRBD2,12,-,TRBV7-9
TGCAGTGCCTGGAGGAACAGGGAGCAAGAGACCCAGTACTTC,CSAWRNREQETQYF,TRBJ2-5,-,14,-,TRBV20-1
TGTGCCAGTAGTATAAGGGACAGGGTGAATCAGCCCCAGCATTTT,CASSIRDRVNQPQHF,TRBJ1-5,TRBD1,15,-,TRBV19
TGTGCCAGCAGTGAACGAAGTAGGGCATCCTACGAGCAGTACTTC,CASSERSRASYEQYF,TRBJ2-7,-,15,many,TRBV6-1
TGTGCCAGCAGCTTAGGGGGGACAGGGGGTAGTAATCAGCCCCAGCATTTT,CASSLGGTGGSNQPQHF,TRBJ1-5,TRBD1,17,many,TRBV11-2
TGTGCCAGCTCACCACGGTTCTACGAGCAGTACTTC,CASSPRFYEQYF,TRBJ2-7,-,12,-,TRBV28
TGTGCCAGCCGCGGGCCCGGGACAGGGGACTATGGCTACACCTTC,CASRGPGTGDYGYTF,TRBJ1-2,TRBD1,15,many,TRBV27
TGTGCCAGCAGTGCTGACAGGAGTCTCAATCAGCCCCAGCATTTT,CASSADRSLNQPQHF,TRBJ1-5,-,15,-,TRBV6-1
TGCAGTGCTAGAGATACGACAGGGGCCGGGAAAAACATTCAGTACTTC,CSARDTTGAGKNIQYF,TRBJ2-4,TRBD1,16,few,TRBV20-1